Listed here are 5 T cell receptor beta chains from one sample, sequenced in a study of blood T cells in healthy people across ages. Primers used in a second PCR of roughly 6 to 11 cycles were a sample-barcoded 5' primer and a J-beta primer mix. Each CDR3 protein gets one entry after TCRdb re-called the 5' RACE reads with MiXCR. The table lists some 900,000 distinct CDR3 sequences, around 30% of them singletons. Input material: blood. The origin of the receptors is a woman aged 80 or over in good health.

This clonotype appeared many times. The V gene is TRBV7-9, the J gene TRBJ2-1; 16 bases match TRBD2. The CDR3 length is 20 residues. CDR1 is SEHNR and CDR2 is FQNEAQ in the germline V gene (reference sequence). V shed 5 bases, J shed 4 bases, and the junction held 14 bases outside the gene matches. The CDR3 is CASSVLPGLAGGLRYNEQFF. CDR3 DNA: TGTGCCAGCAGCGTTCTCCCGGGACTAGCGGGGGGGCTCAGGTACAATGAGCAGTTCTTC.

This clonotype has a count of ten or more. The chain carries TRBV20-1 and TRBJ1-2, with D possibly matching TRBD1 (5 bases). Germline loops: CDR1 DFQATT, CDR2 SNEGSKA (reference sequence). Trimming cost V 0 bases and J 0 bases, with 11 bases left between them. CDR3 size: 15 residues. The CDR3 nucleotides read TGCAGTGCTAGAGAGCAGTCAGGGCCTAACTATGGCTACACCTTC. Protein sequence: CSAREQSGPNYGYTF.

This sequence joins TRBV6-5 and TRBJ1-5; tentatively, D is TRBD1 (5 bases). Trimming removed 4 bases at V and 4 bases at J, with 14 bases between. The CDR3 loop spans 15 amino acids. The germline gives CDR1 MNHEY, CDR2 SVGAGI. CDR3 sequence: CASSSHKGQNQPQHF. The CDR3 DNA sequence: TGTGCCAGCAGTTCTCACAAGGGGCAAAATCAGCCCCAGCATTTT.

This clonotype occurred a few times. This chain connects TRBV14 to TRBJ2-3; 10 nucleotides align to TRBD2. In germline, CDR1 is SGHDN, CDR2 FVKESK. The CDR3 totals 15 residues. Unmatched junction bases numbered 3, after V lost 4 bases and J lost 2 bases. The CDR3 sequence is CASSRLAGATDTQYF. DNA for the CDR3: TGTGCCAGCAGCCGTCTAGCGGGGGCCACAGATACGCAGTATTTT.

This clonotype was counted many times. Written as DNA, the CDR3 is TGCAGTGCTAGAGTCAGGGGGGATGTAGTGGGCTACACCTTC. Translation gives CSARVRGDVVGYTF. The chain carries TRBV20-1 and TRBJ1-2, with TRBD1 matching 7 bases. This CDR3 is built from 14 residues. V shed 1 base and J 8 bases; nucleotides not matched to a gene: 10. Looked up from germline, CDR1 is DFQATT and CDR2 is SNEGSKA (reference sequence).